The clone carrying this T cell receptor (beta chain) has ten or more counts. The CDR3 regions of TCR beta were amplified from RNA transcripts. TCR CDR3 regions were first amplified by RT-PCR with HTBI primers. TCRdb redid the calling of the multiplex PCR reads with MiXCR, one entry per CDR3 protein. The repertoire holds about 400,000 distinct CDR3 sequences, with approximately 15% as singletons. The CDR3 has 18 residues. Trimming took off 6 bases at V and 5 bases at J, with 25 bases between the two ends. Germline V gene lookup returns CDR1 KGHSH and CDR2 LQKENI. These data are taken from a study of T cells in Graves' hyperthyroidism and ophthalmopathy.

The chain links TRBV18 to TRBJ2-2; a possible D gene is TRBD2 (5 bases). Sequencing was carried out using blood. The origin of this receptor is a woman aged 30 to 39 with Graves' ophthalmopathy. The CDR3 bases are TGTGCCAGCTCCCCTGTCGCGGAGGACCCGAGACGGACCGGGGAGCTGTTTTTT. As protein: CASSPVAEDPRRTGELFF. Using reference TRBV18 and TRBJ2-2 for the parts outside the CDR3, the full variable domain is NAGVMQNPRHLVRRRGQEARLRCSPMKGHSHVYWYRQLPEEGLKFMVYLQKENIIDESGMPKERFSAEFPKEGPSILRIQQVVRGDSAAYFCASSPVAEDPRRTGELFFGEGSRLTVL.